These 17 T cell receptor beta chains share one sample of origin, sequenced in a study of shared T cell receptors in the human thymus. The protocol was immunoSEQ multiplex PCR, while the TCRdb copy is restricted to in-frame clones and leaves out a portion. The table has almost 550,000 clones, approximately 80% seen once. These same records also appear under a second study, on human thymus T cells.

The sample was thymocytes. These receptor sequences come from a boy under three years old with a congenital heart defect.

The chain combines TRBV19 with TRBJ1-2, with 8 bases fitting TRBD1. The CDR3 extends over 14 amino acids. The V segment lost 5 bases and the J segment 6 bases; nucleotides outside the gene matches: 8. The V gene's germline CDR1 is LNHDA and CDR2 SQIVND (reference sequence). CDR3: CASSPRQGWNGYTF. The CDR3 nucleotides read TGTGCCAGTAGTCCCCGACAGGGGTGGAATGGCTACACCTTC.

The chain links TRBV5-1 to TRBJ2-5; TRBD2 matches at 8 bases. V lost 0 bases to trimming and J lost 5 bases; unmatched junction nucleotides: 9. In germline, CDR1 is SGHRS, CDR2 YFSETQ. This CDR3 region has 16 residues. The CDR3 DNA follows: TGCGCCAGCAGCTTGGCGCCCGGGAGGGCCCAGGAGACCCAGTACTTC. Translation: CASSLAPGRAQETQYF.

This chain links TRBV7-9 with TRBJ2-1, with D possibly TRBD2 on 5 matching bases. The germline V gene has CDR1 SEHNR and CDR2 FQNEAQ (reference sequence). Trimming pared 5 bases from V and 4 bases from J, leaving 15 bases between. The CDR3 runs to 15 residues. The CDR3 DNA reads as TGTGCCAGCAGCCCCGGCGGGTCGGGGTACAATGAGCAGTTCTTC. Protein product: CASSPGGSGYNEQFF.

The rearrangement uses TRBV7-9 and TRBJ1-2; maybe TRBD1 (6 bases). V was shortened by 3 bases and J by 1 base, with 12 bases between the two germline ends. CDR1 is SEHNR and CDR2 is FQNEAQ in the germline V gene (reference sequence). This CDR3 spans 15 amino acids. The CDR3 region is CASSFRTAHNYGYTF. The CDR3 DNA reads as TGTGCCAGCAGCTTTAGGACAGCCCATAACTATGGCTACACCTTC.

The chain combines TRBV6-5 with TRBJ1-5; D is ambiguous. Trimming removed 5 bases from V and 6 bases from J, with 5 bases in between. CDR3 length: 11 residues. Per the germline V gene, CDR1 is MNHEY and CDR2 is SVGAGI. The CDR3: CASSEGQPQHF. CDR3 DNA sequence: TGTGCCAGCAGTGAGGGTCAGCCCCAGCATTTT.

The chain links TRBV30 to TRBJ1-4; D gene ambiguous. The CDR3 loop spans 15 amino acids. CDR1 GTSNPN and CDR2 SVGIG come from the germline V gene (reference sequence). V dropped 4 bases and J dropped 5 bases, with 17 bases sitting between them. The CDR3 nucleotides read TGTGCCTGGATGTTTTTAATGTGGAGCAATGAAAAACTGTTTTTT. Encoded protein: CAWMFLMWSNEKLFF.

The chain is built from TRBV25-1 and TRBJ2-7; 14 nucleotides agree with TRBD2. V lost 2 bases, J lost 3 bases, and 6 bases stayed unmatched. This CDR3 is built from 17 residues. Germline V gene lookup returns CDR1 MGHDK and CDR2 SYGVNS. The CDR3 loop reads CASSEKPGLAGVYEQYF. The CDR3 coding sequence is TGTGCCAGCAGTGAAAAGCCGGGACTAGCGGGAGTCTACGAGCAGTACTTC.

Written as DNA, the CDR3 is TGTGCCAGCAGCCCGACTTGGGGGAAAGCGGGAGTCTACAATGAGCAGTTCTTC. Encoded protein: CASSPTWGKAGVYNEQFF. This chain links TRBV5-6 with TRBJ2-1; 8 bases agree with TRBD2. The trim removed 4 bases at V and 3 bases at J, leaving 15 bases unmatched. The CDR3 is 18 amino acids. The germline V gene encodes CDR1 SGHDT and CDR2 YYEEEE. Combining the CDR3 with reference TRBV5-6 and TRBJ2-1 gives the whole variable domain DAGVTQSPTHLIKTRGQQVTLRCSPKSGHDTVSWYQQALGQGPQFIFQYYEEEERQRGNFPDRFSGHQFPNYSSELNVNALLLGDSALYLCASSPTWGKAGVYNEQFFGPGTRLTVL.

The chain couples TRBV5-6 to TRBJ1-4; TRBD1 matches at 8 bases. Looked up from germline, CDR1 is SGHDT and CDR2 is YYEEEE. V was clipped by 4 bases and J by 5 bases; unmatched bases: 7. The CDR3 totals 15 residues. The CDR3 DNA sequence: TGTGCCAGCAGCCTAGACAGGGGTGGGAATGAAAAACTGTTTTTT. Amino acids: CASSLDRGGNEKLFF.

This chain uses TRBV2 with TRBJ1-5; 7 bases are a match to TRBD1. The CDR3 contains 16 residues. Germline V lookup: CDR1 SNHLY, CDR2 FYNNEI. V lost 7 bases, J lost 4 bases, and 13 bases stayed unmatched. The DNA of the CDR3 is TGTGCCAGCACCGGGGACAGCCCAGCCCCTAATCAGCCCCAGCATTTT. Residues: CASTGDSPAPNQPQHF.

The chain is built from TRBV6-5 and TRBJ2-2; no clear D gene. V was shortened by 7 bases and J by 6 bases, with 9 bases between the two germline ends. The germline CDR1 and CDR2 sequences are MNHEY and SVGAGI. CDR3 length equals 12 residues. CDR3 region: CASTPQSGELFF. The CDR3 nucleotides read TGTGCCAGCACCCCCCAATCCGGGGAGCTGTTTTTT.

The chain joins TRBV7-9 to TRBJ1-5; D might be TRBD1 (6 bases). CDR1 SEHNR and CDR2 FQNEAQ come from the germline V gene (reference sequence). CDR3 length equals 15 residues. Trimming pared 6 bases from V and 5 bases from J, leaving 17 bases between. The DNA of the CDR3 is TGTGCCAGCAGTTACTCGGACAGTCCCGATCAGCCCCAGCATTTT. It encodes CASSYSDSPDQPQHF.

V usage is TRBV4-1 and J usage is TRBJ1-5; D gene unclear. The CDR3 is 15 residues long. CDR1 and CDR2 from the germline V gene are MGHRA and YSYEKL. V lost 4 bases and J 6 bases, leaving 16 bases between the germline ends. This CDR3 is CASSPLDPGGQPQHF. The CDR3 DNA follows: TGCGCCAGCAGCCCTCTCGACCCCGGAGGTCAGCCCCAGCATTTT.

The rearrangement uses TRBV2 and TRBJ2-1; D may be TRBD2 (5 bases). This CDR3 comprises 15 residues. The V gene lost 3 bases and the J gene lost 8 bases, with 17 bases spanning the gap. Per germline, CDR1 SNHLY and CDR2 FYNNEI. CDR3 protein: CASSDSHGIRYEQFF. DNA of the CDR3: TGTGCCAGCAGTGATTCCCACGGGATTAGGTATGAGCAGTTCTTC.

This sequence joins TRBV4-1 and TRBJ1-2; 8 bases align to TRBD1. Germline CDR1 reads MGHRA; CDR2 reads YSYEKL. This CDR3 is 16 amino acids long. The J segment lost 4 bases and the V segment lost 0 bases, leaving 7 bases of the junction unmatched. This CDR3 is CASSQDLPGGSYGYTF. The CDR3 region has the DNA TGCGCCAGCAGCCAAGATCTACCAGGGGGCTCCTATGGCTACACCTTC.

The chain joins TRBV28 to TRBJ1-2, with D possibly TRBD1 on 5 matching bases. Germline V gene sequence: CDR1 MDHEN, CDR2 SYDVKM. The V gene lost 5 bases and the J gene lost 8 bases, with 15 bases spanning the gap. The CDR3 loop spans 13 amino acids. The CDR3 DNA is TGTGCCAGCAGTCCGAGACAGACCTACGGCTACACCTTC. It encodes CASSPRQTYGYTF.

The chain combines TRBV6-6 with TRBJ2-3; 10 bases map to TRBD2. The junction had 11 bases not matched to a gene; V was cut back by 5 bases and J by 6 bases. CDR3 length: 16 amino acids. The germline gives CDR1 MNHNY, CDR2 SVGAGI (reference sequence). CDR3 loop: CASSNEREGPGDTQYF. The CDR3 coding sequence is TGTGCCAGCAGTAACGAGCGGGAGGGCCCGGGGGATACGCAGTATTTT.